What follows are 9 T cell receptor beta chains derived from one specimen sequenced in a study of T cell repertoires in cytomegalovirus infection. TCRdb re-analysed the reads in MiXCR, keeping a single row per CDR3 protein. Of 230,000 or so distinct CDR3 sequences detected, about 18% appear once; the ten largest clones hold 40% to 55%. Sequences were obtained from CD8+ T cells from PBMCs. All receptors come from a human donor in good health (CMV status not recorded). Some clones in this sample may be carry-over from other donors' samples.

The J gene is TRBJ2-1, the V gene TRBV4-3; TRBD2 aligns across 9 bases. CDR3 size: 17 residues. Germline V gene lookup returns CDR1 LGHNA and CDR2 YSLEER. With 0 bases clipped from V and 4 bases from J, the junction kept 7 bases outside the gene matches. CDR3 nucleotides: TGCGCCAGCAGCCAAGATCTAGGACTAGCGAAGTACAATGAGCAGTTCTTC. Protein: CASSQDLGLAKYNEQFF.

This clonotype was counted only a few times. This sequence joins TRBV6-6 and TRBJ1-1, with D possibly matching TRBD1 (6 bases). Trimming took 6 bases from V and 0 from J, leaving 14 bases between them. Germline V lookup: CDR1 MNHNY, CDR2 SVGAGI (reference sequence). The CDR3 contains 15 residues. The CDR3 region is CASRGNRVMNTEAFF. The CDR3 DNA reads TGTGCCAGCAGGGGGAACAGGGTAATGAACACTGAAGCTTTCTTT.

This clonotype is a singleton in its sample. A much bigger clone sits one base away, suggesting this may be a read error. The chain combines TRBV14 with TRBJ2-1; no reliable D call. Germline lookup yields CDR1 SGHDN and CDR2 FVKESK. The CDR3 is made up of 16 amino acids. V was cut by 2 bases and J by 0 bases, with 11 bases left in between. The CDR3 coding sequence is TGTGCCAGCAGCCAATATGGCGGCAGCTCCTACAATGAGCAGTTCTTC. Translation: CASSQYGGSSYNEQFF.

This clonotype was observed many times. The chain couples TRBV7-3 to TRBJ2-1, with 9 bases matching TRBD1. The ends lost 5 bases at V and 7 bases at J; junction bases unmatched: 6. CDR3 length equals 14 residues. Germline lookup yields CDR1 SGHTA and CDR2 FQGTGA. As DNA, the CDR3 is TGTGCCAGCAGCCGGGGACAGGGAGGTAATGAGCAGTTCTTC. Translating gives CASSRGQGGNEQFF.

This chain joins TRBV14 and TRBJ1-1; TRBD1 might be the D (5 bases). Per germline, CDR1 SGHDN and CDR2 FVKESK. V lost 0 bases to trimming and J lost 0 bases, with 14 bases between them. CDR3 size: 17 residues. This CDR3 is CASSQDRTGVMNTEAFF. For the CDR3, the DNA is TGTGCCAGCAGCCAAGATAGAACGGGGGTGATGAACACTGAAGCTTTCTTT. The full variable domain, its missing parts supplied by reference TRBV14 and TRBJ1-1, is EAGVTQFPSHSVIEKGQTVTLRCDPISGHDNLYWYRRVMGKEIKFLLHFVKESKQDESGMPNNRFLAERTGGTYSTLKVQPAELEDSGVYFCASSQDRTGVMNTEAFFGQGTRLTVV.

The chain joins TRBV4-1 to TRBJ2-5; 7 bases line up with TRBD2. Losses at the gene ends were 1 base for V and 5 bases for J; bases not matched to a gene: 4. The CDR3 loop spans 14 amino acids. Germline lookup yields CDR1 MGHRA and CDR2 YSYEKL. CDR3 sequence reads: CASSQVKGGETQYF. In DNA form, the CDR3 reads TGCGCCAGCAGCCAAGTCAAGGGAGGGGAGACCCAGTACTTC.

A remark on this clonotype: A much larger clone lies a single base off, so this may be a read error. The gene calls are TRBV12-3 or TRBV12-4 and TRBJ1-1; D unclear. The CDR3 length is 12 residues. Trimming stripped 4 bases from V and 1 base from J, with 4 bases between. This CDR3 reads CASSSSNTEAFF. CDR3 in DNA: TGTGCCAGCAGTTCCTCGAACACTGAAGCTTTCTTT.

This clonotype was counted ten times or more. This chain uses TRBV7-9 with TRBJ2-7; the D gene is possibly TRBD2 (5 bases). Germline-derived CDR1 and CDR2 are SEHNR and FQNEAQ (reference sequence). This CDR3 has 16 residues. Trimming took 1 base from V and 3 from J, leaving 16 bases between them. The CDR3 DNA follows: TGTGCCAGCAGCTTAGAAGACTACCTTGGAAGCTACGAGCAGTACTTC. Translated: CASSLEDYLGSYEQYF.

V and J are TRBV20-1 and TRBJ2-1; 10 nucleotides line up with TRBD1. CDR3 size: 14 residues. With 6 bases clipped from V and 10 bases from J, the junction kept 12 bases outside the gene matches. CDR1 is DFQATT, CDR2 SNEGSKA, per germline (reference sequence). The CDR3 reads CSALVQGQGYEQFF. CDR3 bases: TGCAGTGCCCTCGTTCAGGGACAGGGGTACGAGCAGTTCTTC.